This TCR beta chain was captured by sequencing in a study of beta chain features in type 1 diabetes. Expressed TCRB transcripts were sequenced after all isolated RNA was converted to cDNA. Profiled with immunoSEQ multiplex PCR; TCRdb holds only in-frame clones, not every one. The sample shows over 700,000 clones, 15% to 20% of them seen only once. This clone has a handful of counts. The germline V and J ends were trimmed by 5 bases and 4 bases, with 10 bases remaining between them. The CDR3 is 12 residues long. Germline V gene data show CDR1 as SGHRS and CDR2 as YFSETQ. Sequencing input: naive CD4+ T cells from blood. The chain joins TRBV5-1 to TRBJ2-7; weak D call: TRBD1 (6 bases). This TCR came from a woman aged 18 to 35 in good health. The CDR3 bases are TGCGCCAGCAGGCAAACAGGGTACGAGCAGTACTTC. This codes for CASRQTGYEQYF.